This entry describes one T cell receptor beta chain. Trimming stripped 1 base from V and 4 bases from J, with 8 bases between. Germline CDR1 and CDR2: SEHNR and FQNEAQ (reference sequence). The CDR3 is made up of 14 amino acids. This entry belongs to a study of blood T cells in healthy people across ages. The use of a sample-barcoded 5' primer and a J-beta primer mix characterized a second PCR of about 7 to 12 cycles. TCRdb analysed the 5' RACE reads with MiXCR anew, one entry per CDR3 protein. This table has some 1,000,000 distinct CDR3 sequences, less than 25% appearing once. These same data were also listed under a study on T cells of mothers and their children.

The sequence came from a girl aged 2-10 years in good health. The chain joins TRBV7-9 to TRBJ1-5; no firm D call. Sequenced: blood. CDR3 loop: CASSLGASNQPQHF. The DNA for the CDR3 is TGTGCCAGCAGCTTAGGAGCTTCAAATCAGCCCCAGCATTTT.